Described below is a single TCR beta chain sequence and its context. This record belongs to a study of CD8 T cells in Susac syndrome. CDR3 size: 14 residues. CDR1 is MDHEN and CDR2 is SYDVKM in the germline V gene. The V end was cut by 1 base, the J end by 8 bases, with 9 bases between. Random-hexamer reverse transcription was applied to about 0.45 to 1 ug RNA. Amplification of TCR beta CDR3 across 54 Vbeta and 13 Jbeta was performed with immunoSEQ multiplex PCR. TCRdb called the immunoSEQ multiplex PCR reads again in MiXCR, with one record for every CDR3 protein. In the table there are approximately 150,000 distinct CDR3 sequences, under 95% of which are singletons. Bulk CD8+ and CD4+ cells came from magnetic negative isolation; CD8+ TEMRA by FACS.

The sample taken for sequencing was CD4+ T cells from PBMCs. The TCR sequence derives from a human donor with multiple sclerosis. This chain connects TRBV28 to TRBJ1-6; possibly TRBD1 for D (5 bases). In nucleotides, the CDR3 is TGTGCCAGCAGTTTATTGGGGGGGGATTCACCCCTCCACTTT. It is translated as CASSLLGGDSPLHF.